This entry describes one T cell receptor (beta chain). Its antigen remains unidentified. The study ran its PCR with 60 Vbeta and 13 Jbeta primers. The table came from immunoSEQ multiplex PCR; TCRdb's copy has only in-frame clones and leaves some out. This table holds under 130,000 clones, about 70% found once. These data come from a study of cytomegalovirus exposure and HLA in healthy donors. Whole-study results and caveats: High sensitivity and specificity were reportedly achieved when the classifier diagnosed cytomegalovirus status. Within an earlier analysis, most TCR beta V segments proved productive either about 87% or about 30% of the time.

The sequence derives from a middle-aged man in good health and CMV-seropositive. Sequencing was performed on PBMCs.

The CDR3 DNA sequence: TGTGCCAGCAGTTTAAAGGGGGGACAGGGTTTCCAGCCCCAGCATTTT. Translation: CASSLKGGQGFQPQHF. The gene calls are TRBV28 and TRBJ1-5, with 9 positions matching TRBD1. This CDR3 contains 16 residues. With V trimmed by 2 bases and J by 7 bases, 9 bases remained unmatched. Germline loops: CDR1 MDHEN, CDR2 SYDVKM.